This TCR beta chain was identified in a study of blood T cells in healthy people across ages. Combining a sample-barcoded 5' primer with a J-beta primer mix, a second PCR ran for roughly 7 to 11 cycles. TCRdb recomputed calls from the 5' RACE reads with MiXCR, one row per CDR3 protein. The table has around 620,000 distinct CDR3 sequences, approximately 27% seen once. This clonotype was detected a few times. Its antigen is not known. Overall study results and limits: Relative to aged donors, long-lived donors carried more naive CD4+ cells and displayed higher diversity. Total diversity from one million sequenced T cells was likely underestimated. In the absence of known donor CMV status, changes in expanded clonotypes were possibly confounded.

The receptor's source is a woman aged 70-85 years in good health. Sequenced material: blood.

Here the CDR3 DNA reads TGTGCCAGCAGAGAAAGGGCGTCCGGCTACACCTTC. Translation: CASRERASGYTF. The chain uses TRBV12-3 or TRBV12-4 and TRBJ1-2; unclear D gene. The CDR3 runs to 12 residues. The ends were cut back, 6 bases at V and 8 bases at J, with 13 bases in the middle.